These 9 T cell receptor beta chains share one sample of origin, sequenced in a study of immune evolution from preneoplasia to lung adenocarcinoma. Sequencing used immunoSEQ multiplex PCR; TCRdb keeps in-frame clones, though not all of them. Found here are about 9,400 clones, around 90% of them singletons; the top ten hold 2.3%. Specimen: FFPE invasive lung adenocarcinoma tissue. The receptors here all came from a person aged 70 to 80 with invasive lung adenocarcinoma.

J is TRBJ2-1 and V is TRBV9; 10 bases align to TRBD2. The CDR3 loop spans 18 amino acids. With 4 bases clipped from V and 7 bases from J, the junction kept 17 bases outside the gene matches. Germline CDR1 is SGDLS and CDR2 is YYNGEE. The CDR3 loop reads CASSPLIPGLASTNEQFF. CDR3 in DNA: TGTGCCAGCAGCCCACTAATTCCGGGACTAGCGTCAACAAATGAGCAGTTCTTC.

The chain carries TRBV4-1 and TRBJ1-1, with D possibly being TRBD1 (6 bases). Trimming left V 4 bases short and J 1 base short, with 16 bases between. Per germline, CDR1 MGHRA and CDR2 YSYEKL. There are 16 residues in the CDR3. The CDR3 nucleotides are TGCGCCAGCAGCCTGCGCGGCGGGGGCGAGAACACTGAAGCTTTCTTT. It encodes CASSLRGGGENTEAFF.

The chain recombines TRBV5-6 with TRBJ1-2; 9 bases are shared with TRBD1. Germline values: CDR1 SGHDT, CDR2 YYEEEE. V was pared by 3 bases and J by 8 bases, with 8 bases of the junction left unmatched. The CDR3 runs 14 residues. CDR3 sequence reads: CASSSIRQGEGYTF. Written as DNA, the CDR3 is TGTGCCAGCAGCTCAATCCGACAGGGGGAGGGCTACACCTTC. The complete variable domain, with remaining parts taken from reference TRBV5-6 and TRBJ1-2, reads DAGVTQSPTHLIKTRGQQVTLRCSPKSGHDTVSWYQQALGQGPQFIFQYYEEEERQRGNFPDRFSGHQFPNYSSELNVNALLLGDSALYLCASSSIRQGEGYTFGSGTRLTVV.

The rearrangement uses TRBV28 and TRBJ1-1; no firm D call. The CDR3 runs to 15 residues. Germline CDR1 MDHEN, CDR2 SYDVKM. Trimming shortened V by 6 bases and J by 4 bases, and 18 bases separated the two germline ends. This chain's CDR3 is CASSWAGSLSTEAFF. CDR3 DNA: TGTGCCAGCAGCTGGGCGGGGAGCTTAAGCACTGAAGCTTTCTTT. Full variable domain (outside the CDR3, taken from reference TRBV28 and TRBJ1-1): DVKVTQSSRYLVKRTGEKVFLECVQDMDHENMFWYRQDPGLGLRLIYFSYDVKMKEKGDIPEGYSVSREKKERFSLILESASTNQTSMYLCASSWAGSLSTEAFFGQGTRLTVV.

This chain's CDR3 is CASGATGITETQYF. The CDR3 nucleotides read TGTGCTAGTGGTGCCACAGGGATAACAGAGACCCAGTACTTC. The chain links TRBV12-5 to TRBJ2-5, with D possibly matching TRBD1 (6 bases). The germline V gene has CDR1 LGHNT and CDR2 FRNRAP. The V and J ends lost 5 bases and 4 bases respectively, with 14 bases between them. CDR3 length: 14 amino acids.

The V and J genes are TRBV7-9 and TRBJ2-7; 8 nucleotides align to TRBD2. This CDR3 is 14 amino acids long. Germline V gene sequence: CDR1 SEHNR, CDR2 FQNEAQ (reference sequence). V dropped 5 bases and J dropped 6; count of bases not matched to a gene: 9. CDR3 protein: CASSLTGLGAEQYF. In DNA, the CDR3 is TGTGCCAGCAGCCTAACGGGACTAGGGGCCGAGCAGTACTTC.

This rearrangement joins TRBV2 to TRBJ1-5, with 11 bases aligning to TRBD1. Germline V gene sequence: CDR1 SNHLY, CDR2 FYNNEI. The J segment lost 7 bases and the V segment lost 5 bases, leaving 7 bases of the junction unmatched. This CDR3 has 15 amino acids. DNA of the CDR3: TGTGCCAGCAGTTACGGGACAGGGGGAGGGCAGCCCCAGCATTTT. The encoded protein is CASSYGTGGGQPQHF.

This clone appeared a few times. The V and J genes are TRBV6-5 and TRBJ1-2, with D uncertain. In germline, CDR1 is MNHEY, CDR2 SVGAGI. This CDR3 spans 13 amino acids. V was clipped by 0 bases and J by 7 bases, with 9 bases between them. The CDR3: CASSYSISGGYTF. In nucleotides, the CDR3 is TGTGCCAGCAGTTACTCGATTTCCGGTGGCTACACCTTC.

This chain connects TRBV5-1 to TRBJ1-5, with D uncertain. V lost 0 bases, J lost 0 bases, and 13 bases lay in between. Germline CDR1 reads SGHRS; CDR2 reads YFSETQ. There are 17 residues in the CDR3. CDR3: CASSLVPTGYSNQPQHF. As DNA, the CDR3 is TGCGCCAGCAGCTTGGTTCCGACCGGTTATAGCAATCAGCCCCAGCATTTT.